This T cell receptor beta chain is drawn from a study of neurological immune-mediated disorders. Points from the study as a whole: None of the CDR3 amino acid sequences in expanded clones turned up in more than one subject, which points to private repertoires in all groups.

This CDR3 has 11 residues. The V end was cut by 5 bases, the J end by 3 bases, with 8 bases between. Germline loops: CDR1 SQVTM, CDR2 ANQGSEA. This clonotype was recorded at least ten times. Antigen specificity is unknown. Each CDR3 protein gets one entry after TCRdb re-called the 5' RACE reads with MiXCR. This table holds around 51,000 distinct CDR3 sequences, 9.5% to 15% found once. Time point: longitudinal time-point 3. The specimen sequenced was PBMCs. The V gene is TRBV29-1, the J gene TRBJ2-7; D tentatively reads TRBD1 or TRBD2 (5 bases each). The receptor's source is a male donor with HTLV-1-associated myelopathy (HAM/TSP). CDR3 residues: CSVRDVYEQYF. The CDR3 nucleotides are TGCAGCGTTCGGGACGTCTACGAGCAGTACTTC.